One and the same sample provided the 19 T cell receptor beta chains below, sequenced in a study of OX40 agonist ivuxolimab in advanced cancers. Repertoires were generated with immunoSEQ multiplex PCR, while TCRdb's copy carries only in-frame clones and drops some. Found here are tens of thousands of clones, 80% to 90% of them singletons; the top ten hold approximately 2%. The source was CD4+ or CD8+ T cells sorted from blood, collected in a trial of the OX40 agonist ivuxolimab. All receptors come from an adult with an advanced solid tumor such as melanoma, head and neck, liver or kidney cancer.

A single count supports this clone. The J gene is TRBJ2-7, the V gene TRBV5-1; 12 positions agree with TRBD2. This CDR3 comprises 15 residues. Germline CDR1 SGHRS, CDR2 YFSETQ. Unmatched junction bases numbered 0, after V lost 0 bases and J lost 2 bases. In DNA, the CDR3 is TGCGCCAGCAGCTTGGCTAGCGGGGGGGCCTACGAGCAGTACTTC. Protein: CASSLASGGAYEQYF. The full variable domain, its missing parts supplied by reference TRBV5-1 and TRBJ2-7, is KAGVTQTPRYLIKTRGQQVTLSCSPISGHRSVSWYQQTPGQGLQFLFEYFSETQRNKGNFPGRFSGRQFSNSRSEMNVSTLELGDSALYLCASSLASGGAYEQYFGPGTRLTVT.

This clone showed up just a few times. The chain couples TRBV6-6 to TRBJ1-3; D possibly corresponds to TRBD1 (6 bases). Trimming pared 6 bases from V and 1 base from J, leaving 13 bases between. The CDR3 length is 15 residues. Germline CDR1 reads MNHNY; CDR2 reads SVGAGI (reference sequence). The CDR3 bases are TGTGCCAGCAGCGACTGGGGGGCGTCTGGAAACACCATATATTTT. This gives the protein CASSDWGASGNTIYF.

For the CDR3, the DNA is TGCGCCAGCAGCCAAGATCTCAGCGGGAGTGATACGCAGTATTTT. It translates to CASSQDLSGSDTQYF. V and J are TRBV4-3 and TRBJ2-3; 8 nucleotides align to TRBD2. The CDR3 totals 15 residues. The V gene's germline CDR1 is LGHNA and CDR2 YSLEER. Germline trimming cut 0 bases from V and 6 bases from J; bases unmatched to any gene: 5.

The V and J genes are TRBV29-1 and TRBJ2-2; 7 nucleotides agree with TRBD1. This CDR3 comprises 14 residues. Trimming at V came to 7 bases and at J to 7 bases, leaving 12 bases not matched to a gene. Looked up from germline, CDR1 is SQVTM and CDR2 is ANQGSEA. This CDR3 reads CSADRQGSNGELFF. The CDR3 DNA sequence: TGCAGCGCAGATCGACAGGGATCTAACGGGGAGCTGTTTTTT.

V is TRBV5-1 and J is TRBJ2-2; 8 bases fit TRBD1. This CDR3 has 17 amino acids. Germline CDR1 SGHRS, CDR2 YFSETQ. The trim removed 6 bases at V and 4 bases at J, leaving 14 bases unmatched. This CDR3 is CASMHRQGQTGTGELFF. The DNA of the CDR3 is TGCGCCAGCATGCATAGACAGGGGCAGACGGGCACCGGGGAGCTGTTTTTT.

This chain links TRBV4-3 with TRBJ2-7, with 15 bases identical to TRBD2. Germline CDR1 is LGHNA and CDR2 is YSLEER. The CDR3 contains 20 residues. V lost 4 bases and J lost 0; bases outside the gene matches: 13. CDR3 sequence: CASSLRSPGLAGGSSYEQYF. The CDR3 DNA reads TGCGCCAGCAGCCTCAGGAGCCCGGGACTAGCGGGAGGAAGCTCCTACGAGCAGTACTTC.

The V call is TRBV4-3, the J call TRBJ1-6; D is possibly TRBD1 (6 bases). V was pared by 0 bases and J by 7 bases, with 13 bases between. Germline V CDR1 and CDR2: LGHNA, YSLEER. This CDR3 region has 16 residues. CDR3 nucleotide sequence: TGCGCCAGCAGCCAAGATGCGGGGGCCACCAATTCACCCCTCCACTTT. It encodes CASSQDAGATNSPLHF.

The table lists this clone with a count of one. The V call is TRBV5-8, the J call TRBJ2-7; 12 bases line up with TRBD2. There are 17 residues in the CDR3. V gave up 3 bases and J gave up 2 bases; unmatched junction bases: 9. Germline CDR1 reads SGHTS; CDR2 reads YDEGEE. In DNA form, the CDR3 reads TGTGCCAGCAGCTCCGACAGGACTAGCGGGGTTACCTACGAGCAGTACTTC. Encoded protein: CASSSDRTSGVTYEQYF. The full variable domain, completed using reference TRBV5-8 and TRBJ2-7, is EAGVTQSPTHLIKTRGQQATLRCSPISGHTSVYWYQQALGLGLQFLLWYDEGEERNRGNFPPRFSGRQFPNYSSELNVNALELEDSALYLCASSSDRTSGVTYEQYFGPGTRLTVT.

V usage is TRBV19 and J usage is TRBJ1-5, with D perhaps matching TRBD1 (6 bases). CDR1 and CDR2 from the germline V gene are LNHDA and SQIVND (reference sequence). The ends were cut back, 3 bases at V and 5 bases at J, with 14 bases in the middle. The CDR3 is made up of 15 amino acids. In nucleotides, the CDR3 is TGTGCCAGTAGTATCGGAACAGGGTCTTATCAGCCCCAGCATTTT. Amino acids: CASSIGTGSYQPQHF.

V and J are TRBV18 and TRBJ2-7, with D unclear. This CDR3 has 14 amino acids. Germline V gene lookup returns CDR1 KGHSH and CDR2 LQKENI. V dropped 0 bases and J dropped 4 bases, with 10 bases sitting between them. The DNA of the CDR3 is TGTGCCAGCTCACCACCGACTTTGGAGTACGAGCAGTACTTC. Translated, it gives CASSPPTLEYEQYF.

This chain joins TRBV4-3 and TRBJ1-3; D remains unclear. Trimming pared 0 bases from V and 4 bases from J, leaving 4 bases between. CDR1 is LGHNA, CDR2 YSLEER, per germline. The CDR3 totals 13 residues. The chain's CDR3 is CASSQESGNTIYF. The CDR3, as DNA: TGCGCCAGCAGCCAAGAGTCCGGAAACACCATATATTTT.

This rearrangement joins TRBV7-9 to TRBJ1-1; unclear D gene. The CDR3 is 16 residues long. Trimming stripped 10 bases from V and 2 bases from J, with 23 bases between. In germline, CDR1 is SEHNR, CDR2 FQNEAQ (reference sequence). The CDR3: CATRMGLGFQNTEAFF. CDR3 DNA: TGTGCCACAAGGATGGGGTTGGGGTTCCAAAACACTGAAGCTTTCTTT.

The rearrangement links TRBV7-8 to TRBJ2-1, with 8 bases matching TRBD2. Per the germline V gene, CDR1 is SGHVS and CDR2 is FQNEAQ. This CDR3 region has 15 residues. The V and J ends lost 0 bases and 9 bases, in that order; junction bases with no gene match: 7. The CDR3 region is CASSLAFAGGVEQFF. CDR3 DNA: TGTGCCAGCAGCTTAGCGTTTGCGGGAGGTGTTGAGCAGTTCTTC.

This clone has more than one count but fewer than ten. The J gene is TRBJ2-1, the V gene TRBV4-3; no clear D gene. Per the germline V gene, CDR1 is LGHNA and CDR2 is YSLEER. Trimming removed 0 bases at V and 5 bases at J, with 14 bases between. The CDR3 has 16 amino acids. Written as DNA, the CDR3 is TGCGCCAGCAGCCAAGATTGGCAAGTTAACAACAATGAGCAGTTCTTC. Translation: CASSQDWQVNNNEQFF.

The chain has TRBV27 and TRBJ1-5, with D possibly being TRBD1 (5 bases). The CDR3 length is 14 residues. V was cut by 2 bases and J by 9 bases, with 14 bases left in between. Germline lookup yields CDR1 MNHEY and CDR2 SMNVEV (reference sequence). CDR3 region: CASSLGAGNRPQHF. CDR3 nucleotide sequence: TGTGCCAGCAGTTTAGGGGCAGGCAATAGGCCCCAGCATTTT.

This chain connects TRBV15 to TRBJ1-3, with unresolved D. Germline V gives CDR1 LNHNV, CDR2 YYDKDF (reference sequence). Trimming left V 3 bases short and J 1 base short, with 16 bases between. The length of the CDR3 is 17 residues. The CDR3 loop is CATSSPPRQGSGNTIYF. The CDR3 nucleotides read TGTGCCACCAGCAGTCCCCCGAGGCAAGGGTCTGGAAACACCATATATTTT. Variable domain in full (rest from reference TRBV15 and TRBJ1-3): DAMVIQNPRYQVTQFGKPVTLSCSQTLNHNVMYWYQQKSSQAPKLLFHYYDKDFNNEADTPDNFQSRRPNTSFCFLDIRSPGLGDTAMYLCATSSPPRQGSGNTIYFGEGSWLTVV.

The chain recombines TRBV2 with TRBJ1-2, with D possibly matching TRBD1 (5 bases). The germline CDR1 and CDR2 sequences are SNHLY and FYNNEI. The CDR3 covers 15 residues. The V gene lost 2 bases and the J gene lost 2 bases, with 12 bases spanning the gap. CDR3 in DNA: TGTGCCAGCAGTGAATGGGGCAGTACGAACTATGGCTACACCTTC. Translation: CASSEWGSTNYGYTF.

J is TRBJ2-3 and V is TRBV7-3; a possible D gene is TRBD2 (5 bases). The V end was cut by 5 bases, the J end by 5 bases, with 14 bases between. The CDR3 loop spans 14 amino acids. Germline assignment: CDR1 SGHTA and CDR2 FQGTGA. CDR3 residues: CASSETRIGDTQYF. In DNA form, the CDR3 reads TGTGCCAGCAGCGAAACTAGAATTGGAGATACGCAGTATTTT.

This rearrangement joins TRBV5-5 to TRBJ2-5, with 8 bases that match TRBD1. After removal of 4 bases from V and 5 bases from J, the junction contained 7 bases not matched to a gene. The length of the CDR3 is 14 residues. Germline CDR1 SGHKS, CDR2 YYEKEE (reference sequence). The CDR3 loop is CASSPGQGWETQYF. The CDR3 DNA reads TGTGCCAGCAGCCCCGGACAGGGCTGGGAGACCCAGTACTTC.